The 23 T cell receptor beta chains presented below share a single source sample, sequenced in a study of cytomegalovirus exposure and HLA in healthy donors. Vbeta (60) and Jbeta (13) primers were used in the PCR. Generated by immunoSEQ multiplex PCR, the TCRdb table keeps only in-frame clones and is missing some. The profile shows 120,000 or so clones, 75% to 85% of them singletons. The source material was PBMCs. Every receptor here comes from a young man in good health and CMV-seronegative.

The chain has TRBV6-5 and TRBJ2-7; no firm D call. CDR1 and CDR2 from the germline V gene are MNHEY and SVGAGI. This CDR3 is 11 amino acids long. The germline V and J ends were trimmed by 3 bases and 5 bases, with 5 bases remaining between them. For the CDR3, the DNA is TGTGCCAGCAGTTATTCCGACGAGCAGTACTTC. Its protein product is CASSYSDEQYF.

The V call is TRBV6-5, the J call TRBJ2-3; perhaps TRBD2 as D (6 bases). This CDR3 spans 14 amino acids. Germline CDR1 and CDR2: MNHEY and SVGAGI. With 2 bases removed from V and 2 bases from J, the gap between germline ends came to 8 bases. CDR3: CASSYREFTDTQYF. CDR3 coding DNA: TGTGCCAGCAGTTACCGGGAGTTCACAGATACGCAGTATTTT.

V is TRBV19 and J is TRBJ2-7; 9 positions match TRBD2. With V trimmed by 3 bases and J by 1 base, 10 bases remained unmatched. The CDR3 extends over 17 amino acids. CDR1 LNHDA and CDR2 SQIVND come from the germline V gene (reference sequence). CDR3 DNA: TGTGCCAGTAGTATGGGGGTAGCGGGAGAGAGTTCCTACGAGCAGTACTTC. Encoded protein: CASSMGVAGESSYEQYF.

This clone was detected only a few times. The chain joins TRBV13 to TRBJ2-3, with 11 bases aligning to TRBD2. The ends lost 4 bases at V and 5 bases at J; junction bases unmatched: 14. The V gene's germline CDR1 is PRHDT and CDR2 FYEKMQ (reference sequence). The CDR3 loop spans 18 amino acids. This CDR3 reads CASSSRHRLAGRGDTQYF. CDR3 nucleotide sequence: TGTGCCAGCAGCTCGCGCCACCGACTAGCGGGAAGAGGAGATACGCAGTATTTT.

The chain couples TRBV9 to TRBJ2-7; D perhaps matches TRBD2 (6 bases). V was cut by 0 bases and J by 2 bases, with 12 bases left in between. Germline V lookup: CDR1 SGDLS, CDR2 YYNGEE. CDR3 length: 15 amino acids. The CDR3 DNA reads TGTGCCAGCAGCGTAGAAGGAGGGTCGGCCTACGAGCAGTACTTC. Encoded protein: CASSVEGGSAYEQYF.

The chain joins TRBV9 to TRBJ2-3, with unresolved D. The germline V and J ends were trimmed by 0 bases and 2 bases, with 13 bases remaining between them. Germline CDR1 is SGDLS and CDR2 is YYNGEE. This CDR3 spans 16 amino acids. CDR3 residues: CASSVVVELHTDTQYF. The CDR3 coding sequence is TGTGCCAGCAGCGTAGTGGTGGAGTTACACACAGATACGCAGTATTTT.

This chain connects TRBV28 to TRBJ2-7, with D maybe TRBD1 (6 bases). The CDR3 length is 14 residues. Germline CDR1 and CDR2: MDHEN and SYDVKM. The V gene lost 9 bases and the J gene lost 6 bases, with 21 bases spanning the gap. The DNA of the CDR3 is TGTGCCAGTTATACGGTGGCCCAGGGGTTCGAGCAGTACTTC. Translation gives CASYTVAQGFEQYF.

This clone was detected once. The chain employs TRBV9 and TRBJ2-5; TRBD2 is a possible D gene (5 bases). Trimming removed 4 bases from V and 5 bases from J, with 27 bases in between. The CDR3 spans 18 residues. Germline assignment: CDR1 SGDLS and CDR2 YYNGEE. This CDR3 is CASSPLRGSGSSRETQYF. CDR3 coding DNA: TGTGCCAGCAGCCCCCTCCGCGGATCGGGGTCTAGCAGGGAGACCCAGTACTTC.

This rearrangement joins TRBV28 to TRBJ1-2, with D possibly being TRBD1 (6 bases). The V and J ends lost 5 bases and 2 bases respectively, with 15 bases between them. CDR1 and CDR2 (germline): MDHEN, SYDVKM. This CDR3 spans 15 amino acids. The CDR3: CASSQGGGTNYGYTF. The CDR3 DNA follows: TGTGCCAGCAGTCAAGGGGGGGGGACAAACTATGGCTACACCTTC.

The chain links TRBV27 to TRBJ1-5; the D gene is possibly TRBD1 (6 bases). Germline assignment: CDR1 MNHEY and CDR2 SMNVEV (reference sequence). V was shortened by 5 bases and J by 1 base, with 12 bases between the two germline ends. The CDR3 covers 15 residues. The CDR3 protein is CASSTGYRSNQPQHF. The CDR3 DNA follows: TGTGCCAGCAGTACAGGGTATCGGAGCAATCAGCCCCAGCATTTT.

The chain recombines TRBV11-2 with TRBJ2-7, with 10 bases fitting TRBD2. Trimming at V came to 2 bases and at J to 5 bases, leaving 6 bases not matched to a gene. The CDR3 sequence is 15 residues long. Germline CDR1 and CDR2: SGHAT and FQNNGV. The CDR3 protein is CASSLSASGSHEQYF. The CDR3 coding sequence is TGTGCCAGCAGCTTAAGCGCTAGCGGGAGCCACGAGCAGTACTTC.

This sequence joins TRBV7-2 and TRBJ2-1, with D tentatively TRBD2 (6 bases). CDR1 is SGHTA, CDR2 FQGNSA, per germline. The length of the CDR3 is 15 residues. The V end was cut by 2 bases, the J end by 4 bases, with 12 bases between. DNA of the CDR3: TGTGCCAGCAGCTTATTGGGCGGGATTTACAATGAGCAGTTCTTC. It yields the protein CASSLLGGIYNEQFF.

This clone was picked up a small number of times. The rearrangement uses TRBV7-9 and TRBJ1-2, with a tentative D call TRBD1 (6 bases). The germline gives CDR1 SEHNR, CDR2 FQNEAQ (reference sequence). V shed 4 bases and J shed 4 bases, with 13 bases lying between them. This CDR3 comprises 14 residues. CDR3 protein: CASSSADRFYGYTF. In nucleotides, the CDR3 is TGTGCCAGCAGCTCGGCAGACAGGTTCTATGGCTACACCTTC.

This chain's CDR3 is CASSLSGRVYNEQFF. The CDR3 nucleotides are TGTGCCAGCAGCCTCAGCGGGAGGGTCTACAATGAGCAGTTCTTC. The chain employs TRBV7-9 and TRBJ2-1, with TRBD2 matching over 10 bases. The CDR3 is 15 amino acids. V was clipped by 5 bases and J by 3 bases; unmatched bases: 4. Germline V gene sequence: CDR1 SEHNR, CDR2 FQNEAQ (reference sequence).

The chain employs TRBV19 and TRBJ2-7, with 10 positions matching TRBD1. The ends lost 7 bases at V and 6 bases at J; junction bases unmatched: 15. Germline CDR1 and CDR2: LNHDA and SQIVND (reference sequence). The CDR3 loop spans 16 amino acids. Written as DNA, the CDR3 is TGTGCCAGTACCCCATCGTTGGGACAGGGGATCCCCGAGCAGTACTTC. Its translation: CASTPSLGQGIPEQYF.

The chain couples TRBV11-2 to TRBJ2-1; D remains ambiguous. Germline V gives CDR1 SGHAT, CDR2 FQNNGV. V lost 6 bases and J lost 0, with 12 bases in between. This CDR3 has 15 residues. The CDR3 nucleotides are TGTGCCAGCAGAAGCTACTTAAGCTCCTACAATGAGCAGTTCTTC. Protein sequence: CASRSYLSSYNEQFF.

Worth noting for this clone: At one end, the junction sequence differs from germline, possibly due to a read error. The CDR3 DNA is TGTGCCAGCAGTTACGGGACAAGCTCTCAGCCCCAGAATTTT. Its protein is CASSYGTSSQPQNF. The chain joins TRBV6-5 to TRBJ1-5, with D perhaps TRBD1 (6 bases). This CDR3 region has 14 residues. Germline values: CDR1 MNHEY, CDR2 SVGAGI.

The V call is TRBV7-2, the J call TRBJ2-7; weak D call: TRBD2 (5 bases). The CDR3 runs to 14 residues. CDR1 and CDR2 (germline): SGHTA, FQGNSA. With 4 bases removed from V and 5 bases from J, the gap between germline ends came to 15 bases. CDR3: CASSYTGGPHEQYF. The DNA for the CDR3 is TGTGCCAGCAGCTACACTGGAGGTCCCCACGAGCAGTACTTC.

The rearrangement links TRBV5-4 to TRBJ2-7; 7 nucleotides agree with TRBD1. Unmatched junction bases numbered 12, after V lost 5 bases and J lost 1 base. This CDR3 contains 16 residues. Germline V gene lookup returns CDR1 SGHNT and CDR2 YYREEE (reference sequence). The CDR3 DNA reads as TGTGCCAGCAGTACTCCCGGTCAGGGGGTATCCTACGAGCAGTACTTC. Translated: CASSTPGQGVSYEQYF.

The rearrangement joins TRBV7-9 to TRBJ2-1; TRBD1 matches 10 bases. The CDR3 is made up of 16 amino acids. The J segment lost 2 bases and the V segment lost 5 bases, leaving 6 bases of the junction unmatched. CDR1 and CDR2 from the germline V gene are SEHNR and FQNEAQ (reference sequence). CDR3 loop: CASSPTGTGAYNEQFF. CDR3 nucleotide sequence: TGTGCCAGCAGCCCTACCGGGACAGGGGCCTACAATGAGCAGTTCTTC. The entire variable domain, with the rest obtained from reference TRBV7-9 and TRBJ2-1, is as follows: DTGVSQNPRHKITKRGQNVTFRCDPISEHNRLYWYRQTLGQGPEFLTYFQNEAQLEKSRLLSDRFSAERPKGSFSTLEIQRTEQGDSAMYLCASSPTGTGAYNEQFFGPGTRLTVL.

This chain joins TRBV5-6 and TRBJ2-5; a weak D match, TRBD1 (6 bases). The CDR3 contains 14 residues. Germline lookup yields CDR1 SGHDT and CDR2 YYEEEE. V was clipped by 4 bases and J by 5 bases, with 15 bases between them. CDR3 amino acids: CASSPKGVRETQYF. The DNA of the CDR3 is TGTGCCAGCAGCCCAAAGGGGGTTCGGGAGACCCAGTACTTC.

This rearrangement joins TRBV25-1 to TRBJ2-5; the D gene is possibly TRBD2 (7 bases). CDR3 length: 13 amino acids. V was shortened by 8 bases and J by 5 bases, with 15 bases between the two germline ends. Per germline, CDR1 MGHDK and CDR2 SYGVNS. CDR3 DNA sequence: TGTGCCAGCGGGGGGGGCGTCGGGGAGACCCAGTACTTC. It specifies CASGGGVGETQYF.

The chain uses TRBV7-2 and TRBJ1-2; D remains ambiguous. Trimming cost V 3 bases and J 8 bases, with 13 bases left between them. The length of the CDR3 is 13 residues. Per the germline V gene, CDR1 is SGHTA and CDR2 is FQGNSA. DNA for the CDR3: TGTGCCAGCAGCTTTTTGTCCGGGGAGGGCTACACCTTC. It specifies CASSFLSGEGYTF.